This T cell receptor beta chain derives from a study of cytomegalovirus exposure and HLA in healthy donors (dated by TCRdb to about 2017). Looking at the study overall: According to an earlier analysis of a few hundred of the donors, about 180 million T cells yielded roughly 110 million unique TCR beta sequences and about 300 Gb of sequence data. The later analysis used no new phenotypic data to find candidate immune exposures, relying instead on TCR beta sequences and their occurrence across donors. Of the roughly 400 genotyped donors, less than 90% were placed in the genetic ancestry cluster associated with self-reported Caucasian donors. Four or five DR-DQ haplotypes were handled as single units for association and clustering because linkage in the cohort was strong. The study profiled the T cell repertoires of 666 subjects by immunosequencing and related them to cytomegalovirus serostatus. The study aimed to test whether signatures of past pathogen exposure could be identified by cataloging public T cell receptors. In addition to the first cohort of several hundred subjects, a separate validation cohort of under 150 different subjects was used. Every discovery cohort repertoire had been produced on one sequencing platform. Approximately 300 gigabases of sequencing data and approximately 93 million unique TCR sequences were included in an early release covering under 650 HLA-typed donors. A later genetic analysis used genome-wide SNP genotypes for about three fifths of the roughly 700 donors, treating that subset as a discovery cohort. In an earlier analysis of more than 550 of the donors, high-throughput TCR beta sequencing was used to judge whether each TCR beta V gene segment behaved as functional or pseudogenic. Among 398 genotyped donors of the cohort, an average of roughly 240,000 unique TCR beta nucleotide sequences were sequenced per donor, around 20% of them non-productive. To predict cytomegalovirus infection status, the study combined high-throughput TCR immunosequencing, statistical association of individual TCRs with disease status, and machine learning. Typing coverage varied by locus: about 620-630 donors for A, B, C, DRB1 and DQB1; around 560 for DQA1; over 600 for DPA1; approximately 470 for DPB1. Donor age, sex, ethnicity and CMV serostatus were compiled together with the repertoire data. Both class I and class II loci were covered by HLA typing, at four-digit resolution. To study patterns of TCR occurrence, a later analysis re-analyzed previously published TCR beta repertoires from 700 or so donors and added high-resolution HLA genotyping.

Overall study outcomes, separate from this receptor: Linkage disequilibrium might explain the correlated functional status among segregating V segments, but an unknown experimental factor could not be ruled out. In the study, some 160 TCR beta chains were listed as associated with cytomegalovirus. Several of the top co-occurrence clusters appeared to be linked to parvovirus B19, influenza, CMV and Epstein-Barr virus, according to a later analysis. According to a later genetic analysis, donors in an Asian-associated ancestry cluster had fewer N-insertions in productive TCRs than the approximately 700-donor mean. A cluster of highly shared sequence variants was judged likely to represent a technical artifact of the sequencing pipeline. Assigning TCR associations to individual alleles was difficult when HLA alleles, especially DR and DQ, strongly co-occurred. Because HLA typing was missing for some donors at each locus, association tests included only the typed subset. Some IMGT-functional V segments, including TRBV6-2 and TRBV6-3, could not be distinguished by the 87-base-pair reads and were therefore excluded. According to a later analysis, TCR association rates differed among HLA loci, with DRB1 alleles showing the most associated TCRs and HLA-C alleles showing the fewest. The authors suggested that the approach could potentially be generalized to other disease states and immunological phenotypes. The classifier was reported to diagnose cytomegalovirus status with high specificity and sensitivity in both the original and validation cohorts. In a later analysis, around 17,000 TCR beta sequences were associated with specific HLA alleles at a false discovery rate of 0.05. In vitro tests confirmed that a few of the cytomegalovirus-associated TCR beta chains recognize cytomegalovirus antigens. A further reported finding was that TCR beta sequences accurately predicted the HLA-A and HLA-B alleles for most subjects in the first cohort. In a later analysis, most CMV-associated TCR beta chains were found to appear HLA-restricted, with HLA associations seemingly driven largely by CMV exposure. Most TCR sequences were seen in very few donors, while some public TCRs were found in many individuals. In an earlier analysis of 587 of the donors, most TCR beta V segments appeared in productive rearrangements about 87% or about 30% of the time, broadly matching IMGT annotations. The only immune exposure information available for the cohort was CMV serostatus. Compared with equally common non-associated chains, HLA-associated TCR beta chains in a later analysis were more clonally expanded and had lower generation probabilities. The cohort was sequenced for TCR beta chains only, and without alpha or paired-chain data the features that could be detected were limited. An association between a missense DCLRE1C variant and V-gene and J-gene trimming of TCR beta chains was found in a later genetic analysis and replicated in an independent cohort. The earlier analysis of fewer than 750 of the donors excluded fewer than 20 rarely observed V segments, including chromosome 9 orphons, because counts were too low. Roughly uniform sequencing depth across donors was assumed in presence/absence analyses, although this assumption may not hold.

Preparation of the library involved the immunoSEQ multiplex PCR assay. For the multiplex PCR, a mixture combining 60 forward primers for TCR Vbeta segments and 13 reverse primers for TCR Jbeta segments was used. Amplification of the CDR3 region of rearranged TCR beta genes was performed with a multiplex PCR assay on genomic DNA. The amplified TCR beta libraries were sequenced on the Illumina HiSeq System as 87-base-pair reads. Under the source paper's analysis protocol: A later analysis tallied around 87 million unique TCR beta chains across the 700 or so repertoires, and around 9.9 million of those chains were shared by two or more donors. Raw reads were error-corrected and collapsed into unique sequences by a nearest-neighbor algorithm in which closely related sequences were merged to remove PCR and sequencing errors. CDR3 sequences were aligned to IMGT reference sequences to assign V, D and J gene segments. For a sequence to be retained, at least a six-nucleotide match to both a V gene segment and a J gene segment was required. Rearrangements were classified as productive when the CDR3 lacked stop codons and remained in frame with V and J, and all other rearrangements were classified as non-productive. Following IMGT convention, CDR3 was defined as the stretch from the second conserved V-encoded cysteine to the conserved J-encoded phenylalanine. The earlier analysis of a few hundred of the donors excluded any sequence lacking an unambiguous match to a single V gene segment. In an earlier analysis of approximately 560 of the donors, a V segment was called functional when productive rearrangements were above 56.7%, and segregating when the standard deviation between donors exceeded 5%. To diagnose cytomegalovirus status from the catalog of TCR beta chain sequences, a statistical classification framework was built. V and J gene assignment, in a later analysis, came from comparing TCR nucleotide sequences with IMGT/GENE-DB human TR gene sequences. Using the TCRdist pipeline, a later analysis assigned CDR3 sequences along with most-parsimonious VDJ recombination scenarios. In a later analysis, every TCR beta chain was defined by the combination of its CDR3 amino acid sequence and its V-gene family, and reads without a unique V-gene family were dropped. A later analysis removed 500 to 600 highly shared, low-generation-probability nucleotide sequences to deal with suspected cross-contamination and a sequencing artifact. For each public chain, a later analysis derived a clonal expansion index from normalized ranks of inferred template counts within each repertoire. A later analysis computed generation probabilities with a VDJ recombination model fitted to out-of-frame rearrangements, and checked the results against IGoR. A later analysis scored TCR-TCR, TCR-HLA and TCR-CMV co-occurrence with hypergeometric tests, applying a repertoire-size bias correction to TCR pairs. A later analysis estimated false discovery rates by permuting HLA or CMV assignments 20 times. In a later analysis, co-occurring TCRs were grouped with DBSCAN, and TCRdist sequence similarity was added when clustering was performed within HLA-allele-positive subsets. For co-occurrence clustering, repertoires with fewer than 30,000 or more than 120,000 public chains were excluded, along with several repertoires with anomalous nucleotide sharing. In TCRdb, the immuneACCESS table is reduced to in-frame sequences with V and J assigned. These tables do not hold every clone; where another copy was compared, an unresolved V gene accounts for under half, and the others remain unexplained. D and trimming were read from the DNA, whereas the V and J calls and clone size are those reported in that table. The data table for this sample lists 200,000 to 250,000 clones. About 1% of the sample lies in the top ten.

V trim: 8 bases; J trim: 12 bases; unmatched bases: 14. Reading the germline V gene (reference sequence) gives CDR1 GTSNPN and CDR2 SVGIG. Including the terminal cysteine and phenylalanine, the CDR3 comprises 14 residues. Only the CDR3 DNA stays, 42 bases, in frame from base 1. In the case of this clone: The clone's antigen remains unknown.

The cohort comprised 550 to 700 healthy bone marrow donors. At the time of sampling, every cohort member was nominally healthy, though immune exposures that went unrecorded were likely present. The donor tested CMV seropositive and was one of the 289 seropositive cohort members. Each donor provided a peripheral blood sample, and peripheral blood mononuclear cells were used for TCR beta sequencing. The Qiagen DNeasy Blood Extraction Kit was used to extract genomic DNA from the blood cell samples. The chain links TRBV30 with TRBJ2-1, and 12 junction bases match TRBD1. The clonotype originates from a woman in her twenties or thirties in good health and CMV-seropositive. The sample taken for sequencing was PBMCs. The sequence in DNA is TGTGCCGCAACCGGGACAGGGGGCGGTTTGGGGCAGTTCTTC. Its protein product is CAATGTGGGLGQFF.